This T cell receptor (beta chain) was found in a study of a mutant IDH1 vaccine in newly diagnosed glioma. Overall study context: Sex among treated patients split about 60% male, about 40% female; mean age was approximately 40 years. Before enrollment, the patients had been treated with radiotherapy alone, temozolomide alone, or both together. Most of them had received both.

The time point: week 11, during vaccination. Doses of 300 ug of mutant IDH1 20-mer peptide were given with topical imiquimod. New astrocytomas of WHO grade 3 or 4 that were IDH1-mutant and ATRX-lost were found in the donors. CDR1 is ENHRY, CDR2 SYGVKD, per germline. CDR3 length: 18 residues. V lost 3 bases to trimming and J lost 4 bases, with 22 bases between them. The table came from immunoSEQ multiplex PCR; TCRdb's copy has only in-frame clones and leaves some out. The sample carries tens of thousands of clones, 80% to 85% recorded once. On this clone itself: Its cognate antigen is unknown.

The J gene is TRBJ2-1, the V gene TRBV10-3; D call uncertain. The specimen comprised PBMCs, sampled from a glioma patient whose treatment included an IDH1 peptide vaccine. The clonotype comes from a man aged 40-50 years with glioma. CDR3: CAISDRGKGLTPYNEQFF. The CDR3 nucleotides read TGTGCCATCAGTGACCGTGGCAAGGGCCTGACCCCTTACAATGAGCAGTTCTTC.